A single sample is the source of the 26 T cell receptor beta chains below, sequenced in a study of blood T cell repertoires in COVID-19. Sequencing was performed with immunoSEQ multiplex PCR; in TCRdb, only in-frame clones are kept and a portion is missing. The profile shows roughly 140,000 clones, about four fifths of them singletons. Sequenced sample: PBMCs or T cells enriched from blood (not recorded which). Receptors originate from a woman between 50 and 59 years old who had been exposed to COVID-19.

There are a few counts of this clone. CDR3 bases: TGTGCCAGTAGTATAGTGGGGGGGCGGAACACCGGGGAGCTGTTTTTT. This encodes CASSIVGGRNTGELFF. V and J are TRBV19 and TRBJ2-2, with D perhaps TRBD2 (7 bases). The V and J ends lost 1 base and 1 base respectively, with 10 bases between them. CDR1 and CDR2 from the germline V gene are LNHDA and SQIVND (reference sequence). CDR3 size: 16 residues.

The V and J genes are TRBV12-3 or TRBV12-4 and TRBJ1-1; no definite D call. The CDR3 has 12 residues. V was trimmed by 4 bases and J by 10 bases, leaving 13 bases between them. CDR3 in DNA: TGTGCCAGCAGTTCCACGGGGTGGAGAGCTTTCTTT. Protein product: CASSSTGWRAFF.

J is TRBJ2-1 and V is TRBV30; D is uncertain. The length of the CDR3 is 14 residues. V was trimmed by 0 bases and J by 9 bases, leaving 15 bases between them. Germline V gene data show CDR1 as GTSNPN and CDR2 as SVGIG (reference sequence). The chain's CDR3 is CAWSVDSGVGEQFF. The CDR3 region has the DNA TGTGCCTGGAGTGTTGACTCTGGTGTAGGTGAGCAGTTCTTC.

The chain links TRBV7-2 to TRBJ1-2; possible D gene TRBD1, 5 bases. Germline values: CDR1 SGHTA, CDR2 FQGNSA. The length of the CDR3 is 16 residues. V was shortened by 1 base and J by 1 base, with 13 bases between the two germline ends. The CDR3 reads CASSLGPGLLNYGYTF. The DNA of the CDR3 is TGTGCCAGCAGCTTAGGACCGGGACTGCTTAACTATGGCTACACCTTC. The variable domain in full, completed from reference TRBV7-2 and TRBJ1-2, reads GAGVSQSPSNKVTEKGKDVELRCDPISGHTALYWYRQSLGQGLEFLIYFQGNSAPDKSGLPSDRFSAERTGGSVSTLTIQRTQQEDSAVYLCASSLGPGLLNYGYTFGSGTRLTVV.

The V and J genes are TRBV5-4 and TRBJ1-1; 7 bases are shared with TRBD1. Germline CDR1 SGHNT, CDR2 YYREEE (reference sequence). V shed 4 bases and J 6 bases; nucleotides not matched to a gene: 9. The CDR3 runs 14 residues. The CDR3 loop is CASSLQGQVSEAFF. CDR3 coding DNA: TGTGCCAGCAGCCTACAGGGGCAGGTCTCTGAAGCTTTCTTT.

The CDR3 bases are TGTGCCAGTAGTGGGGGACAGGGAAATTCACCCCTCCACTTT. Translated, it gives CASSGGQGNSPLHF. V is TRBV19 and J is TRBJ1-6; 9 nucleotides align to TRBD1. The CDR3 loop spans 14 amino acids. Germline assignment: CDR1 LNHDA and CDR2 SQIVND (reference sequence). Trimming removed 5 bases from V and 7 bases from J; junction bases left unmatched: 3.

The chain joins TRBV6-1 to TRBJ1-5; TRBD1 matches 9 bases. Germline-derived CDR1 and CDR2 are MNHNS and SASEGT. The junction had 4 bases not matched to a gene; V was cut back by 0 bases and J by 10 bases. This CDR3 has 14 residues. As DNA, the CDR3 is TGTGCCAGCAGTGAAGCCCGGGACAGGGTTCCCCAGCATTTT. This gives the protein CASSEARDRVPQHF.

The chain joins TRBV3-1 (or the pseudogene TRBV3-2) to TRBJ2-1; TRBD2 matches at 7 bases. The CDR3 is 19 residues long. J lost 6 bases, V lost 0 bases, and 17 bases had no gene match. Germline CDR1 and CDR2: LGHDT and YNNKEL (reference sequence). The CDR3 loop reads CASSQDPRGTRGSVNEQFF. CDR3 nucleotides: TGTGCCAGCAGCCAAGATCCCCGTGGTACCCGCGGGAGCGTCAATGAGCAGTTCTTC.

This chain joins TRBV9 and TRBJ1-2; the D is unclear. The CDR3 runs 12 residues. Germline V gene lookup returns CDR1 SGDLS and CDR2 YYNGEE. V was trimmed by 0 bases and J by 3 bases, leaving 3 bases between them. The CDR3 is CASSVGHYGYTF. The CDR3 DNA sequence: TGTGCCAGCAGCGTAGGGCACTATGGCTACACCTTC. The entire variable domain, with the rest obtained from reference TRBV9 and TRBJ1-2, is as follows: DSGVTQTPKHLITATGQRVTLRCSPRSGDLSVYWYQQSLDQGLQFLIQYYNGEERAKGNILERFSAQQFPDLHSELNLSSLELGDSALYFCASSVGHYGYTFGSGTRLTVV.

The V gene is TRBV5-8, the J gene TRBJ2-1; TRBD1 agrees at 11 bases. The V and J ends lost 4 bases and 8 bases, in that order; junction bases with no gene match: 8. Germline assignment: CDR1 SGHTS and CDR2 YDEGEE. The CDR3 spans 15 residues. CDR3: CASSLRRDRGYEQFF. The CDR3 nucleotides are TGTGCCAGCAGCCTAAGGAGGGACAGGGGGTATGAGCAGTTCTTC.

The CDR3 here is CASSTGTGFRELFF. The CDR3 DNA is TGTGCCAGCAGTACCGGGACAGGGTTCCGGGAGCTGTTTTTT. V and J are TRBV6-5 and TRBJ2-2, with 9 bases aligning to TRBD1. V was clipped by 5 bases and J by 9 bases; unmatched bases: 7. The germline V gene has CDR1 MNHEY and CDR2 SVGAGI. The CDR3 extends over 14 amino acids.

The chain has TRBV9 and TRBJ1-6, with D unclear. Germline CDR1 and CDR2: SGDLS and YYNGEE. Trimming removed 0 bases at V and 0 bases at J, with 7 bases between. The CDR3 totals 16 residues. The CDR3 loop is CASSVEGGSYNSPLHF. The CDR3 DNA is TGTGCCAGCAGCGTAGAGGGAGGCTCCTATAATTCACCCCTCCACTTT.

The chain is built from TRBV11-2 and TRBJ2-2; D is uncertain. This CDR3 is 15 amino acids long. In germline, CDR1 is SGHAT, CDR2 FQNNGV. V was cut by 2 bases and J by 4 bases, with 11 bases left in between. The DNA of the CDR3 is TGTGCCAGCAGCTTACTGCGATACTTCACCGGGGAGCTGTTTTTT. Protein sequence: CASSLLRYFTGELFF.

The chain carries TRBV18 and TRBJ1-2, with 9 bases that match TRBD1. The junction had 3 bases not matched to a gene; V was cut back by 2 bases and J by 5 bases. The CDR3 runs 14 residues. Germline values: CDR1 KGHSH, CDR2 LQKENI. The CDR3 sequence: CASSPTGTGYGYTF. The CDR3 DNA reads as TGTGCCAGCTCACCAACCGGGACAGGGTATGGCTACACCTTC.

V is TRBV18 and J is TRBJ1-4; 7 bases line up with TRBD1. Germline V gene sequence: CDR1 KGHSH, CDR2 LQKENI. The CDR3 runs to 17 residues. V lost 3 bases to trimming and J lost 4 bases; unmatched junction nucleotides: 11. The chain's CDR3 is CASSPNRGAALNEKLFF. CDR3 DNA sequence: TGTGCCAGCTCACCTAACAGGGGCGCCGCACTTAATGAAAAACTGTTTTTT.

The chain uses TRBV27 and TRBJ1-1; TRBD1 aligns across 9 bases. Germline V gene sequence: CDR1 MNHEY, CDR2 SMNVEV (reference sequence). There are 18 residues in the CDR3. V gave up 4 bases and J gave up 4 bases; unmatched junction bases: 16. The CDR3 region has the DNA TGTGCCAGCAGTTCCGATCCCACAGGGGGCCGGCGGGTCACTGAAGCTTTCTTT. The encoded protein is CASSSDPTGGRRVTEAFF.

The rearrangement uses TRBV11-2 and TRBJ1-2; D remains unclear. CDR1 is SGHAT, CDR2 FQNNGV, per germline. Trimming stripped 5 bases from V and 6 bases from J, with 10 bases between. This CDR3 has 12 residues. Written as DNA, the CDR3 is TGTGCCAGCAGCCACGGTGGAGATGGCTACACCTTC. This sequence encodes CASSHGGDGYTF. The full variable domain, rest sourced from reference TRBV11-2 and TRBJ1-2, is EAGVAQSPRYKIIEKRQSVAFWCNPISGHATLYWYQQILGQGPKLLIQFQNNGVVDDSQLPKDRFSAERLKGVDSTLKIQPAKLEDSAVYLCASSHGGDGYTFGSGTRLTVV.

This clone has just a few counts. This sequence joins TRBV19 and TRBJ1-5; 7 bases are a match to TRBD1. The CDR3 is 14 residues long. V gave up 3 bases and J gave up 7 bases; unmatched junction bases: 6. CDR1 is LNHDA, CDR2 SQIVND, per germline (reference sequence). CDR3 residues: CASSIRDRGQPQHF. The CDR3 coding sequence is TGTGCCAGTAGTATCCGGGACAGAGGCCAGCCCCAGCATTTT. The full variable domain, rest sourced from reference TRBV19 and TRBJ1-5, is DGGITQSPKYLFRKEGQNVTLSCEQNLNHDAMYWYRQDPGQGLRLIYYSQIVNDFQKGDIAEGYSVSREKKESFPLTVTSAQKNPTAFYLCASSIRDRGQPQHFGDGTRLSIL.

This clone was detected once. The chain links TRBV27 to TRBJ2-7; tentative D call: TRBD2 (6 bases). The CDR3 contains 15 residues. Germline V gene lookup returns CDR1 MNHEY and CDR2 SMNVEV (reference sequence). Trimming stripped 7 bases from V and 1 base from J, with 17 bases between. The CDR3 region is CASTPPGSGSYEQYF. CDR3 DNA: TGTGCCAGCACCCCCCCCGGGAGTGGGTCCTACGAGCAGTACTTC.

This clone was counted only a few times. This chain links TRBV5-1 with TRBJ2-3; 11 nucleotides agree with TRBD2. The length of the CDR3 is 16 residues. Germline V gene lookup returns CDR1 SGHRS and CDR2 YFSETQ. Trimming removed 0 bases from V and 1 base from J; junction bases left unmatched: 1. In DNA, the CDR3 is TGCGCCAGCAGCTTGGAGACTAGCGGGGGCACAGATACGCAGTATTTT. This codes for CASSLETSGGTDTQYF.

This sequence joins TRBV9 and TRBJ1-4, with D possibly matching TRBD1 (6 bases). CDR3 length: 14 amino acids. V shed 2 bases and J shed 7 bases, with 12 bases lying between them. Germline CDR1 is SGDLS and CDR2 is YYNGEE. CDR3 in DNA: TGTGCCAGCAGCGTCTCTCAGGGGCCTGAAAAACTGTTTTTT. Amino acid sequence: CASSVSQGPEKLFF.

The gene calls are TRBV15 and TRBJ2-5; weak D call: TRBD2 (6 bases). The CDR3 is 14 amino acids. CDR1 LNHNV and CDR2 YYDKDF come from the germline V gene (reference sequence). Trimming pared 8 bases from V and 5 bases from J, leaving 18 bases between. CDR3: CATRRGRREETQYF. The CDR3 DNA reads as TGTGCCACCCGGCGGGGACGCCGGGAGGAGACCCAGTACTTC.

In DNA form, the CDR3 reads TGTGCCAGCAGCCCACTATCCCAAGAGACCCAGTACTTC. Its translation is CASSPLSQETQYF. This chain uses TRBV5-6 with TRBJ2-5; D call uncertain. With 4 bases removed from V and 1 base from J, the gap between germline ends came to 8 bases. This CDR3 has 13 residues. Germline values: CDR1 SGHDT, CDR2 YYEEEE.

The J gene is TRBJ2-3, the V gene TRBV7-2, with D possibly TRBD2 on 6 matching bases. V lost 0 bases and J lost 4, with 14 bases in between. The CDR3 has 16 amino acids. The germline V gene encodes CDR1 SGHTA and CDR2 FQGNSA. CDR3 loop: CASSLARGDSADTQYF. The DNA for the CDR3 is TGTGCCAGCAGCTTAGCTAGAGGGGACTCGGCAGATACGCAGTATTTT.

This chain uses TRBV7-8 with TRBJ2-4; 8 positions agree with TRBD2. CDR3 length: 14 amino acids. The germline V gene has CDR1 SGHVS and CDR2 FQNEAQ. V lost 5 bases and J lost 6; bases outside the gene matches: 6. Here the CDR3 DNA reads TGTGCCAGCAGCCGAGGGCTAGCGGGAAACATTCAGTACTTC. This codes for CASSRGLAGNIQYF.

Concerning this clone: An end of the junction does not agree with germline; a read error may underlie this. The gene calls are TRBV6-5 and TRBJ2-7, with TRBD2 identical over 13 bases. This CDR3 is 14 amino acids long. In germline, CDR1 is MNHEY, CDR2 SVGAGI. In nucleotides, the CDR3 is TGTGCCAGCAGTTTCACTAGCGGGGGGGCTTTATCGGACTTC. It specifies CASSFTSGGALSDF.